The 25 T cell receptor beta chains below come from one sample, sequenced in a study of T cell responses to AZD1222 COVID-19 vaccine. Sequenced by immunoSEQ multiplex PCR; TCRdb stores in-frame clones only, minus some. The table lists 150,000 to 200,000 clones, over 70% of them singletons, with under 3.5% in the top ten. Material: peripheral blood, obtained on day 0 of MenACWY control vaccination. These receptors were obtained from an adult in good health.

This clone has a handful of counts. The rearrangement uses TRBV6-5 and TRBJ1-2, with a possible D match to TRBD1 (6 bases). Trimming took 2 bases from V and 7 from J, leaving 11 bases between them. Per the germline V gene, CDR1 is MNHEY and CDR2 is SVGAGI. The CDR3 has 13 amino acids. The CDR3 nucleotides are TGTGCCAGCAGTTACGATCCCAGGGGTGGCTACACCTTC. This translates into CASSYDPRGGYTF.

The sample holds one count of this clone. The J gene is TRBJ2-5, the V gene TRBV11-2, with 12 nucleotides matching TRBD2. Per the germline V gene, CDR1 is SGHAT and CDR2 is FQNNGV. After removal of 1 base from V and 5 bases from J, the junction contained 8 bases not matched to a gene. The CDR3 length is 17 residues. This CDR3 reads CASSLALAGGRQETQYF. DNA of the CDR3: TGTGCCAGCAGCTTAGCGCTAGCGGGAGGGCGGCAGGAGACCCAGTACTTC.

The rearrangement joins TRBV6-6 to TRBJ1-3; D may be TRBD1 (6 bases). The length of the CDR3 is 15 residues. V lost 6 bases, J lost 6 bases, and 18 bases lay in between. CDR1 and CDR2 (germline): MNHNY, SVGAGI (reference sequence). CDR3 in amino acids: CASRTQGSTVNTIYF. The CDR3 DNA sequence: TGTGCCAGCAGGACCCAGGGGTCCACCGTAAACACCATATATTTT.

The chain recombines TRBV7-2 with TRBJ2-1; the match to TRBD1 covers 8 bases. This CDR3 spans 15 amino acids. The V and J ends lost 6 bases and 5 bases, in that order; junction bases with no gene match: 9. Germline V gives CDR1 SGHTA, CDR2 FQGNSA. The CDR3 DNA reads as TGTGCCAGCAGGTTGAACCGGGACAGGAACAATGAGCAGTTCTTC. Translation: CASRLNRDRNNEQFF.

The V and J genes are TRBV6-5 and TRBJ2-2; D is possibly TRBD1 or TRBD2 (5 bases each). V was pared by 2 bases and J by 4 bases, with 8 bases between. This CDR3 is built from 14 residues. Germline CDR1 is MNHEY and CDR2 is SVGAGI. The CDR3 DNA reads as TGTGCCAGCAGTTACGGGGACCCCACCGGGGAGCTGTTTTTT. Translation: CASSYGDPTGELFF.

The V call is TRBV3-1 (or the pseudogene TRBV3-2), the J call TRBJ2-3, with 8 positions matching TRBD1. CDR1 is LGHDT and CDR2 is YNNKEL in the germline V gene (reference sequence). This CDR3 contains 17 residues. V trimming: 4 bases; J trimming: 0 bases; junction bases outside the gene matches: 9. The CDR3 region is CASSPFTQGASTDTQYF. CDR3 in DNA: TGTGCCAGCAGCCCCTTTACGCAGGGGGCAAGCACAGATACGCAGTATTTT.

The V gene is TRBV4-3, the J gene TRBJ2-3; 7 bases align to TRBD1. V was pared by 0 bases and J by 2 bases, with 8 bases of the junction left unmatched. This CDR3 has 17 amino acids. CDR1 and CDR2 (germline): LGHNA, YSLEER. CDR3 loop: CASSQDRQGDPTDTQYF. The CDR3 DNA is TGCGCCAGCAGCCAAGATCGGCAGGGGGACCCCACAGATACGCAGTATTTT.

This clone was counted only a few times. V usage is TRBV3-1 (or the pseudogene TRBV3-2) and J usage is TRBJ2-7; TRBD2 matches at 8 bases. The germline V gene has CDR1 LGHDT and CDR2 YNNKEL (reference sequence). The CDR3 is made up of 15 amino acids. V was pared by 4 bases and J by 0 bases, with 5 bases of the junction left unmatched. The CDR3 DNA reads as TGTGCCAGCAGCCCGACTAGCGCCAACTCCTACGAGCAGTACTTC. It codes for CASSPTSANSYEQYF.

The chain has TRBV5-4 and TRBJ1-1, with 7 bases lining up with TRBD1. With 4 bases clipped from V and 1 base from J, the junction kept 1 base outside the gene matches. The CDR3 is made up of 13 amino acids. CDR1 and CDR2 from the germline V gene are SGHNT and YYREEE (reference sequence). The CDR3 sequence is CASSRGRNTEAFF. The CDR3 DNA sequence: TGTGCCAGCAGCAGGGGGCGGAACACTGAAGCTTTCTTT.

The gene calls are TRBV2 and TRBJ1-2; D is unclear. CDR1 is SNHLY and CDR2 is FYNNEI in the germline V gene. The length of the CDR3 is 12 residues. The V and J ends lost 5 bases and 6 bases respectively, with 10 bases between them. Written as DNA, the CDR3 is TGTGCCAGCAGTTCCGACATTCATGGCTACACCTTC. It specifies CASSSDIHGYTF.

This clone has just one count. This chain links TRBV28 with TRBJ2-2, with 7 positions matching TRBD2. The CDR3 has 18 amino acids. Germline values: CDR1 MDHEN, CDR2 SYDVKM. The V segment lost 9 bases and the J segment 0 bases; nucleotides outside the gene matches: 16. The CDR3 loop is CASRVFGGVDANTGELFF. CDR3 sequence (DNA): TGTGCCAGTCGGGTATTTGGGGGGGTCGACGCGAACACCGGGGAGCTGTTTTTT. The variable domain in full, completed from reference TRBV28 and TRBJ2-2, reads DVKVTQSSRYLVKRTGEKVFLECVQDMDHENMFWYRQDPGLGLRLIYFSYDVKMKEKGDIPEGYSVSREKKERFSLILESASTNQTSMYLCASRVFGGVDANTGELFFGEGSRLTVL.

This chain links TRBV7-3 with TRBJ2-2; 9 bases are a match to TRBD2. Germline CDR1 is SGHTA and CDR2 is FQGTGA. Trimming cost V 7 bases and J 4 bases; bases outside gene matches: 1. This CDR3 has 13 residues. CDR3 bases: TGTGCCAGCACAGCGGGGGGCACCGGGGAGCTGTTTTTT. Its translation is CASTAGGTGELFF.

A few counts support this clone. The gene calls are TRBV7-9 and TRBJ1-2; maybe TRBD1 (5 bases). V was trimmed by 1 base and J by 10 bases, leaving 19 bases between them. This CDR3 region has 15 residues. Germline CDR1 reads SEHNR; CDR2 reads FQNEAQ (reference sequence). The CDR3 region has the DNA TGTGCCAGCAGCTTAGTCCCGACAGTCCCGGGTTTCTACACCTTC. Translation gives CASSLVPTVPGFYTF.

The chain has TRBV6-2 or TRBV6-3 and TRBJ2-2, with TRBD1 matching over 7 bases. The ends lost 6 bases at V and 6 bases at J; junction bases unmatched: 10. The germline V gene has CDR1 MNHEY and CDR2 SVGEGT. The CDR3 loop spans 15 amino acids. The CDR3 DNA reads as TGTGCCAGCAGCACCCGACAGGGATTGGCCGGGGAGCTGTTTTTT. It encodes CASSTRQGLAGELFF.

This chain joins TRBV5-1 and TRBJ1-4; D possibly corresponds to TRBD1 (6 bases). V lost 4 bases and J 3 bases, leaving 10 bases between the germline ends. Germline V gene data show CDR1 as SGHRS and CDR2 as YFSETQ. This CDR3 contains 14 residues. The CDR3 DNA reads TGCGCCAGCAGCCTGGACAGACCTAATGAAAAACTGTTTTTT. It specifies CASSLDRPNEKLFF.

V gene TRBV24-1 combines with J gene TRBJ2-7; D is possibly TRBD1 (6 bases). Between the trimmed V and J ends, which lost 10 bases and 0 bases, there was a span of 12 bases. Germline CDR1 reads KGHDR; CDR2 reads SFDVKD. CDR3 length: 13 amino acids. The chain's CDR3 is CATQQGSSYEQYF. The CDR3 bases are TGTGCCACACAACAGGGAAGCTCCTACGAGCAGTACTTC.

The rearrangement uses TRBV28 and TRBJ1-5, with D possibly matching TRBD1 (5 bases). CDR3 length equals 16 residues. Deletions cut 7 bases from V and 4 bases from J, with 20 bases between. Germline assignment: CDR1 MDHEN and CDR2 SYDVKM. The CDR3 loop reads CASIASGRGPNQPQHF. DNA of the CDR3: TGTGCCAGCATCGCCAGTGGAAGGGGACCAAATCAGCCCCAGCATTTT.

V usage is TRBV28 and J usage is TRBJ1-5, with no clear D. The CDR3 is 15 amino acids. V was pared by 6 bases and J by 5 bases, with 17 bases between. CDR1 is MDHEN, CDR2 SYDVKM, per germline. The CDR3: CASSKQWGSYQPQHF. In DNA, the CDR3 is TGTGCCAGCAGCAAACAGTGGGGTAGTTATCAGCCCCAGCATTTT.

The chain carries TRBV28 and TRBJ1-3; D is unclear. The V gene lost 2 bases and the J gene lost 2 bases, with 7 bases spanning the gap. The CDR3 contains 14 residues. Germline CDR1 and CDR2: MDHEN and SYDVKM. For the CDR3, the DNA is TGTGCCAGCAGTTTACGGGGAACTGGAAACACCATATATTTT. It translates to CASSLRGTGNTIYF.

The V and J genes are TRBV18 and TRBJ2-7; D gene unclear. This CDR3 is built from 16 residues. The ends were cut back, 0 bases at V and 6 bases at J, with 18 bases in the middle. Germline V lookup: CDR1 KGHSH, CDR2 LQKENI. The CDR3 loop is CASSPPAGRDAREQYF. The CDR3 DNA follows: TGTGCCAGCTCACCACCGGCAGGACGAGACGCCCGCGAGCAGTACTTC.

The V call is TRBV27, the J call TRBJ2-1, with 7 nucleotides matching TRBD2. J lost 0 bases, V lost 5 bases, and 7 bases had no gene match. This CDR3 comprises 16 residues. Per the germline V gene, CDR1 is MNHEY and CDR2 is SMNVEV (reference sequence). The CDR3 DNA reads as TGTGCCAGCAGTACCCGACGCGGGAGCTCCTACAATGAGCAGTTCTTC. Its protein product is CASSTRRGSSYNEQFF.

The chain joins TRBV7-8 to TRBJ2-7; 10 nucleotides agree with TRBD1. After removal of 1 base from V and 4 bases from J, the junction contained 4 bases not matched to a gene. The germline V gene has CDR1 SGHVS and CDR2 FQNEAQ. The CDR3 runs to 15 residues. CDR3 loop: CASSLGDRGFYEQYF. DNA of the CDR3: TGTGCCAGCAGCTTAGGGGACAGGGGTTTTTACGAGCAGTACTTC.

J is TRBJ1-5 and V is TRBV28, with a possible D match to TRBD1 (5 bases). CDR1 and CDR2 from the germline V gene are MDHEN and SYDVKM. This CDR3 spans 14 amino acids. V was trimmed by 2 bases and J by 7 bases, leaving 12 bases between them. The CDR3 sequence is CASSLGDASQPQHF. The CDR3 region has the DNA TGTGCCAGCAGTTTAGGGGACGCCTCCCAGCCCCAGCATTTT.

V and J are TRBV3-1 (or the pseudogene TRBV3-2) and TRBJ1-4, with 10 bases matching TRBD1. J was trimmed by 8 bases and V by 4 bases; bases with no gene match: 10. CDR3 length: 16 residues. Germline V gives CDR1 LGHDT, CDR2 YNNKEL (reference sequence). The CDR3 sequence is CASSPDRGRLEEKLFF. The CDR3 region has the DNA TGTGCCAGCAGCCCCGACAGGGGGCGCCTAGAAGAAAAACTGTTTTTT.

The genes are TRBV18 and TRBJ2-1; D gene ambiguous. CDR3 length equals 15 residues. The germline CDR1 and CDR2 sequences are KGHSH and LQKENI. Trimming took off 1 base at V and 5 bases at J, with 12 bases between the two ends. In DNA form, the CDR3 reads TGTGCCAGCTCACCACGGATCTATGGAGACAATGAGCAGTTCTTC. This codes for CASSPRIYGDNEQFF.